The next 22 T cell receptor beta chains were all read from a single sample in a study of graft-versus-host responses after intestinal transplantation. Clones were read by immunoSEQ multiplex PCR, and TCRdb kept only the in-frame ones, dropping some. The table shows 24,000 or so clones, with 70% to 90% occurring only once. This specimen was PBMCs, taken about 27 days after intestinal transplant. The origin of the receptors is a human patient who received an intestinal transplant, so some T cells may come from the graft donor.

The J gene is TRBJ1-6, the V gene TRBV19, with 8 bases matching TRBD1. J was trimmed by 6 bases and V by 7 bases; bases with no gene match: 5. Germline assignment: CDR1 LNHDA and CDR2 SQIVND (reference sequence). The CDR3 loop spans 14 amino acids. The CDR3 is CASNTGGTNSPLHF. The CDR3 bases are TGTGCCAGTAATACAGGGGGGACTAATTCACCCCTCCACTTT.

This clone was seen once. The chain joins TRBV7-9 to TRBJ2-5, with a tentative D call TRBD1 (5 bases). The CDR3 consists of 14 residues. Trimming removed 5 bases at V and 1 base at J, with 11 bases between. Germline CDR1 SEHNR, CDR2 FQNEAQ (reference sequence). CDR3 sequence (DNA): TGTGCCAGCAGCCGAGACAGAACCCAAGAGACCCAGTACTTC. Its protein product is CASSRDRTQETQYF.

The genes are TRBV2 and TRBJ1-1, with 7 nucleotides matching TRBD1. The CDR3 totals 19 residues. Germline lookup yields CDR1 SNHLY and CDR2 FYNNEI. Germline trimming cut 8 bases from V and 0 bases from J; bases unmatched to any gene: 21. This CDR3 reads CASPIDPLNRQGMNTEAFF. In DNA, the CDR3 is TGTGCCAGCCCGATTGACCCCCTAAACAGACAGGGTATGAACACTGAAGCTTTCTTT.

This chain links TRBV4-1 with TRBJ2-2; 10 bases are shared with TRBD2. The CDR3 runs 18 residues. The V segment lost 3 bases and the J segment 6 bases; nucleotides outside the gene matches: 13. CDR1 is MGHRA, CDR2 YSYEKL, per germline. CDR3 sequence (DNA): TGCGCCAGCAGCCATTTACTAGCGGGAAAAGGGTATGCCGGGGAGCTGTTTTTT. This sequence encodes CASSHLLAGKGYAGELFF.

This chain links TRBV7-6 with TRBJ1-5; D uncertain. Trimming removed 3 bases from V and 6 bases from J, with 9 bases in between. Germline assignment: CDR1 SGHVS and CDR2 FNYEAQ. This CDR3 is built from 13 residues. Written as DNA, the CDR3 is TGTGCCAGCAGCTTTAGCCAAGGTCAGCCCCAGCATTTT. Residues: CASSFSQGQPQHF.

This chain uses TRBV19 with TRBJ2-3; D is possibly TRBD1 or TRBD2 (5 bases each). The CDR3 totals 13 residues. In germline, CDR1 is LNHDA, CDR2 SQIVND (reference sequence). V was shortened by 10 bases and J by 0 bases, with 11 bases between the two germline ends. CDR3 region: CATDRGSTDTQYF. The CDR3 DNA reads as TGTGCCACCGATCGGGGCAGCACAGATACGCAGTATTTT.

The gene calls are TRBV4-1 and TRBJ2-7; tentative D call: TRBD1 (6 bases). CDR1 and CDR2 from the germline V gene are MGHRA and YSYEKL. V dropped 6 bases and J dropped 3 bases, with 15 bases sitting between them. The CDR3 is 14 amino acids. The CDR3 is CASRRTVPFYEQYF. CDR3 DNA sequence: TGCGCCAGCAGACGGACAGTCCCGTTCTACGAGCAGTACTTC.

This chain joins TRBV5-5 and TRBJ1-6; no definite D call. Deletions cut 1 base from V and 9 bases from J, with 5 bases between. Germline V gives CDR1 SGHKS, CDR2 YYEKEE (reference sequence). The CDR3 covers 12 residues. The CDR3 reads CASSLSSSPLHF. CDR3 in DNA: TGTGCCAGCAGCTTGAGCAGTTCACCCCTCCACTTT.

This rearrangement joins TRBV5-4 to TRBJ1-1; D is unresolved. Looked up from germline, CDR1 is SGHNT and CDR2 is YYREEE (reference sequence). The CDR3 spans 14 residues. V lost 2 bases and J lost 6, with 14 bases in between. CDR3 residues: CASSFISSGAEAFF. The CDR3, as DNA: TGTGCCAGCAGCTTTATTAGTTCGGGAGCTGAAGCTTTCTTT.

J is TRBJ2-7 and V is TRBV4-1, with a tentative D call TRBD1 (5 bases). Germline CDR1 and CDR2: MGHRA and YSYEKL. CDR3 length: 12 residues. The V end lost 1 base, the J end lost 6 bases, and 7 bases lay between the germline ends. The DNA for the CDR3 is TGCGCCAGCAGCCAAGGACAGAGCGAGCAGTACTTC. It is translated as CASSQGQSEQYF.

This chain joins TRBV9 and TRBJ2-1; 10 bases line up with TRBD2. The CDR3 has 15 residues. Germline V gene lookup returns CDR1 SGDLS and CDR2 YYNGEE. The J segment lost 7 bases and the V segment lost 0 bases, leaving 4 bases of the junction unmatched. The CDR3 loop is CASSVGAGGPNEQFF. For the CDR3, the DNA is TGTGCCAGCAGCGTAGGAGCGGGGGGGCCGAATGAGCAGTTCTTC.

This clone has just a few counts. V and J are TRBV6-5 and TRBJ2-7; tentatively, D is TRBD2 (5 bases). Germline CDR1 MNHEY, CDR2 SVGAGI. The CDR3 is 14 amino acids. V was shortened by 6 bases and J by 2 bases, with 14 bases between the two germline ends. The CDR3 reads CASRSDGGPYEQYF. CDR3 nucleotide sequence: TGTGCCAGCAGATCAGACGGAGGTCCCTACGAGCAGTACTTC.

The chain couples TRBV27 to TRBJ1-5; D gene unclear. CDR3 length: 13 residues. The V gene's germline CDR1 is MNHEY and CDR2 SMNVEV (reference sequence). Trimming pared 0 bases from V and 4 bases from J, leaving 4 bases between. CDR3 protein: CASSLSGNQPQHF. CDR3 DNA: TGTGCCAGCAGTTTATCTGGGAATCAGCCCCAGCATTTT.

In its sample, this clone was seen a few times. The genes are TRBV7-9 and TRBJ2-3, with 13 positions matching TRBD2. The junction had 6 bases not matched to a gene; V was cut back by 0 bases and J by 6 bases. In germline, CDR1 is SEHNR, CDR2 FQNEAQ (reference sequence). The CDR3 loop spans 17 amino acids. CDR3 residues: CASSLASGLAGVDTQYF. The CDR3 DNA reads TGTGCCAGCAGCTTAGCCTCAGGACTAGCGGGAGTGGATACGCAGTATTTT.

V and J are TRBV25-1 and TRBJ2-7, with D unresolved. The CDR3 covers 10 residues. CDR1 is MGHDK and CDR2 is SYGVNS in the germline V gene. V dropped 4 bases and J dropped 5 bases, with 3 bases sitting between them. The chain's CDR3 is CASSGHEQYF. DNA for the CDR3: TGTGCCAGCAGTGGTCACGAGCAGTACTTC.

The chain recombines TRBV6-5 with TRBJ2-7; D call uncertain. The CDR3 length is 11 residues. Trimming left V 8 bases short and J 5 bases short, with 10 bases between. CDR1 is MNHEY and CDR2 is SVGAGI in the germline V gene. The CDR3 coding sequence is TGTGCCAGCCGGATGAGCCACGAGCAGTACTTC. Residues: CASRMSHEQYF.

V and J are TRBV2 and TRBJ2-3; D gene unclear. The V gene lost 6 bases and the J gene lost 0 bases, with 10 bases spanning the gap. The germline V gene encodes CDR1 SNHLY and CDR2 FYNNEI. The CDR3 is 14 residues long. In DNA, the CDR3 is TGTGCCAGCAGGGCAGGAGCTAGCACAGATACGCAGTATTTT. Translated: CASRAGASTDTQYF.

The chain has TRBV5-1 and TRBJ2-2, with 9 positions matching TRBD1. Germline V CDR1 and CDR2: SGHRS, YFSETQ. The CDR3 runs to 19 residues. With 2 bases clipped from V and 7 bases from J, the junction kept 18 bases outside the gene matches. CDR3 in DNA: TGCGCCAGCAGCTTCCCGGGACAGGGTATTGAGGAGAGGGGCGGGGAGCTGTTTTTT. Translating gives CASSFPGQGIEERGGELFF. The whole variable domain, filled in from reference TRBV5-1 and TRBJ2-2, reads KAGVTQTPRYLIKTRGQQVTLSCSPISGHRSVSWYQQTPGQGLQFLFEYFSETQRNKGNFPGRFSGRQFSNSRSEMNVSTLELGDSALYLCASSFPGQGIEERGGELFFGEGSRLTVL.

This clone was counted a single time. The rearrangement joins TRBV10-1 to TRBJ2-3; 7 bases align to TRBD2. This CDR3 is 15 amino acids long. The germline gives CDR1 WNHNN, CDR2 SYGVQD (reference sequence). The trim removed 3 bases at V and 5 bases at J, leaving 8 bases unmatched. The CDR3: CASSDGRGDEDTQYF. CDR3 nucleotide sequence: TGCGCCAGCAGTGATGGTCGGGGGGACGAAGATACGCAGTATTTT.

This chain joins TRBV18 and TRBJ2-3; D uncertain. Trimming took 6 bases from V and 2 from J, leaving 9 bases between them. In germline, CDR1 is KGHSH, CDR2 LQKENI. The CDR3 is made up of 13 amino acids. CDR3 protein: CASSYIVTDTQYF. For the CDR3, the DNA is TGTGCCAGCTCGTATATAGTCACAGATACGCAGTATTTT. Complete variable domain (other parts from reference TRBV18 and TRBJ2-3): NAGVMQNPRHLVRRRGQEARLRCSPMKGHSHVYWYRQLPEEGLKFMVYLQKENIIDESGMPKERFSAEFPKEGPSILRIQQVVRGDSAAYFCASSYIVTDTQYFGPGTRLTVL.

The chain joins TRBV5-6 to TRBJ1-6; tentatively, D is TRBD1 (5 bases). Trimming shortened V by 2 bases and J by 7 bases, and 13 bases separated the two germline ends. Germline V gene sequence: CDR1 SGHDT, CDR2 YYEEEE. This CDR3 has 15 residues. The CDR3 sequence: CASSFRGPGNSPLHF. The CDR3 DNA sequence: TGTGCCAGCAGCTTTAGGGGCCCGGGGAATTCACCCCTCCACTTT. Drawing the rest from reference TRBV5-6 and TRBJ1-6, the complete variable domain is DAGVTQSPTHLIKTRGQQVTLRCSPKSGHDTVSWYQQALGQGPQFIFQYYEEEERQRGNFPDRFSGHQFPNYSSELNVNALLLGDSALYLCASSFRGPGNSPLHFGNGTRLTVT.

The gene calls are TRBV5-1 and TRBJ1-1, with D tentatively TRBD1 (5 bases). This CDR3 comprises 13 residues. Per the germline V gene, CDR1 is SGHRS and CDR2 is YFSETQ. V was trimmed by 1 base and J by 1 base, leaving 5 bases between them. The CDR3 coding sequence is TGCGCCAGCAGCTTGACAGGGAACACTGAAGCTTTCTTT. It encodes CASSLTGNTEAFF.